One and the same sample provided the 14 T cell receptor beta chains below, sequenced in a study of a mutant IDH1 vaccine in newly diagnosed glioma. Time point specified: week 35, safety follow-up. Doses comprised 300 ug of mutant IDH1 20-mer peptide each, plus topical imiquimod. Here immunoSEQ multiplex PCR was the method, and the copy in TCRdb shows in-frame clones only, minus some. The table records about 68,000 clones, 84% of them present only once. Their antigens are not known. The source was PBMCs, collected from a glioma patient whose treatment included an IDH1 peptide vaccine. The source is a man aged 18 to 30 with glioma.

This rearrangement joins TRBV28 to TRBJ1-3; unclear D gene. The CDR3 has 13 amino acids. Trimming removed 4 bases from V and 6 bases from J, with 10 bases in between. Germline loops: CDR1 MDHEN, CDR2 SYDVKM. The CDR3 DNA follows: TGTGCCAGCAGTTCGACGGGAGAAAACACCATATATTTT. Its translation is CASSSTGENTIYF.

The J gene is TRBJ2-5, the V gene TRBV7-2; TRBD2 matches 10 bases. The J segment lost 2 bases and the V segment lost 6 bases, leaving 9 bases of the junction unmatched. The CDR3 sequence is 16 residues long. CDR1 SGHTA and CDR2 FQGNSA come from the germline V gene. The CDR3 loop is CASRPTSGHPQETQYF. Written as DNA, the CDR3 is TGTGCCAGCAGGCCGACTAGCGGGCATCCTCAAGAGACCCAGTACTTC.

The J gene is TRBJ2-3, the V gene TRBV7-2; perhaps TRBD2 as D (6 bases). The CDR3 runs 14 residues. Between the trimmed V and J ends, which lost 5 bases and 7 bases, there was a span of 16 bases. Germline V lookup: CDR1 SGHTA, CDR2 FQGNSA. This CDR3 reads CASSNHRRANTQYF. The CDR3 DNA reads as TGTGCCAGCAGCAACCACAGGAGGGCAAATACGCAGTATTTT. Complete variable domain (other parts from reference TRBV7-2 and TRBJ2-3): GAGVSQSPSNKVTEKGKDVELRCDPISGHTALYWYRQSLGQGLEFLIYFQGNSAPDKSGLPSDRFSAERTGGSVSTLTIQRTQQEDSAVYLCASSNHRRANTQYFGPGTRLTVL.

This clone has only a few counts. The gene calls are TRBV12-2 and TRBJ2-1; the tabulated D call, TRBD2, remains unverified against the DNA. TRBV12-2 corresponds to a pseudogene. The CDR3 length is 17 residues. The CDR3 loop reads CASRLGTSGSYYNEQFF. The CDR3 DNA reads TGTGCAAGTCGCTTAGGTACTAGCGGGAGTTACTACAATGAGCAGTTCTTC.

The chain has TRBV5-6 and TRBJ2-3, with D possibly being TRBD2 (5 bases). Trimming took off 5 bases at V and 4 bases at J, with 8 bases between the two ends. This CDR3 has 12 amino acids. Germline loops: CDR1 SGHDT, CDR2 YYEEEE. CDR3: CASRGEPDTQYF. The CDR3, as DNA: TGTGCCAGCAGGGGAGAGCCAGATACGCAGTATTTT. Full variable domain (remainder filled in from reference TRBV5-6 and TRBJ2-3): DAGVTQSPTHLIKTRGQQVTLRCSPKSGHDTVSWYQQALGQGPQFIFQYYEEEERQRGNFPDRFSGHQFPNYSSELNVNALLLGDSALYLCASRGEPDTQYFGPGTRLTVL.

V and J are TRBV18 and TRBJ2-7, with D possibly TRBD2 on 5 matching bases. Germline V gene sequence: CDR1 KGHSH, CDR2 LQKENI. With 2 bases removed from V and 4 bases from J, the gap between germline ends came to 15 bases. The CDR3 sequence is 15 residues long. The CDR3 loop is CASSPAGRSGYEQYF. CDR3 coding DNA: TGTGCCAGCTCACCAGCCGGACGGTCGGGGTACGAGCAGTACTTC.

This clone was picked up one time. This sequence joins TRBV5-1 and TRBJ2-1; 10 bases fit TRBD2. This CDR3 has 16 amino acids. Per germline, CDR1 SGHRS and CDR2 YFSETQ. V dropped 5 bases and J dropped 8; count of bases not matched to a gene: 13. CDR3 DNA sequence: TGCGCCAGCAGTTCGGCGAGCGGGAGGGCCGGCGATGAGCAGTTCTTC. It codes for CASSSASGRAGDEQFF.

Points on this clone: At one end, the junction sequence differs from germline, possibly due to a read error. The chain employs TRBV18 and TRBJ1-2; no firm D call. This CDR3 has 16 residues. The germline gives CDR1 KGHSH, CDR2 LQKENI. In nucleotides, the CDR3 is TGTGCCAGCTCACCACCGATTGGAACTAGCTACTATCGCTACACCTTC. Translated: CASSPPIGTSYYRYTF.

This clone was seen a handful of times. This chain joins TRBV19 and TRBJ1-1; D remains unclear. The germline V and J ends were trimmed by 3 bases and 6 bases, with 11 bases remaining between them. The CDR3 has 13 amino acids. From germline, CDR1 is LNHDA and CDR2 SQIVND (reference sequence). CDR3 nucleotide sequence: TGTGCCAGTAGTATCACACTATCCCCTGAAGCTTTCTTT. Amino acid sequence: CASSITLSPEAFF.

This clone appeared a single time. The chain joins TRBV11-2 to TRBJ2-1; 7 positions agree with TRBD2. V trimming: 6 bases; J trimming: 7 bases; junction bases outside the gene matches: 6. CDR3 length: 13 residues. The germline CDR1 and CDR2 sequences are SGHAT and FQNNGV. In DNA, the CDR3 is TGTGCCAGCAGTCTTCGGGGGGTTAATGAGCAGTTCTTC. Translated: CASSLRGVNEQFF.

The chain employs TRBV18 and TRBJ2-5; D not certain. CDR3 length: 14 amino acids. Trimming pared 0 bases from V and 5 bases from J, leaving 10 bases between. From germline, CDR1 is KGHSH and CDR2 LQKENI. CDR3 protein: CASSPPQVRETQYF. The CDR3 nucleotides are TGTGCCAGCTCACCACCGCAGGTTCGGGAGACCCAGTACTTC.

The chain couples TRBV2 to TRBJ1-3, with D uncertain. Germline lookup yields CDR1 SNHLY and CDR2 FYNNEI. The ends were cut back, 4 bases at V and 7 bases at J, with 5 bases in the middle. The length of the CDR3 is 11 residues. CDR3 protein: CASSAGNTIYF. The CDR3 DNA reads TGTGCCAGCAGTGCGGGTAACACCATATATTTT. Supplemented by reference TRBV2 and TRBJ1-3, the full variable domain reads EPEVTQTPSHQVTQMGQEVILRCVPISNHLYFYWYRQILGQKVEFLVSFYNNEISEKSEIFDDQFSVERPDGSNFTLKIRSTKLEDSAMYFCASSAGNTIYFGEGSWLTVV.

The chain joins TRBV4-3 to TRBJ1-3; D remains ambiguous. V lost 4 bases to trimming and J lost 1 base, with 11 bases between them. Germline V CDR1 and CDR2: LGHNA, YSLEER. The CDR3 contains 15 residues. CDR3 nucleotide sequence: TGCGCCAGCAGCCCTCGGGATGGTTCTGGAAACACCATATATTTT. Its protein is CASSPRDGSGNTIYF.

The V gene is TRBV6-5, the J gene TRBJ2-1; D is perhaps TRBD1 (5 bases). Germline CDR1 and CDR2: MNHEY and SVGAGI. The CDR3 covers 15 residues. The V end was cut by 0 bases, the J end by 3 bases, with 9 bases between. In DNA, the CDR3 is TGTGCCAGCAGTTACTCGACCGACAGCTACAATGAGCAGTTCTTC. Its protein product is CASSYSTDSYNEQFF.